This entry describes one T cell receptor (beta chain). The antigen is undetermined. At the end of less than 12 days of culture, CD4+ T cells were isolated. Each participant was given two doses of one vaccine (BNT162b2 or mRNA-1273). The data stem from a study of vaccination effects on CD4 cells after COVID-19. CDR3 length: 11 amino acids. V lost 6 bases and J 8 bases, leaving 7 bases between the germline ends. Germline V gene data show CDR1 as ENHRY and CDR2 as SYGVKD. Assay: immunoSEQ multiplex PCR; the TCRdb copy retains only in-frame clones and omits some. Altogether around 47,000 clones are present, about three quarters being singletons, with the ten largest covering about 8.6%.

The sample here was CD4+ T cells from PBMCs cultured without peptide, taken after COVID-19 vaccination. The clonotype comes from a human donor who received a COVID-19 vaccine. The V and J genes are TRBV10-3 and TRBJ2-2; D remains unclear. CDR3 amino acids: CAIRSQGELFF. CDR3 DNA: TGTGCCATCAGGTCCCAAGGGGAGCTGTTTTTT.